This TCR beta chain was captured in a study of CD8+CD57+ T cells in acquired aplastic anemia. Study overall: An average of 3.2 ug of DNA was obtained from sorted CD4+ and CD8+ cells. Whole-study results and caveats: In common between the patients and the controls were twenty-nine CD8+ CDR3 sequences.

Comment on this clonotype: The antigen is undetermined. This may arise from a read error, as a much more abundant clone is one base away.

Patients picked for sequencing had shown CD8+CD57+ cell expansion detected by flow cytometry. The CDR3 is 15 amino acids. Deletions cut 6 bases from V and 6 bases from J, with 18 bases between. Germline assignment: CDR1 SNHLY and CDR2 FYNNEI. Genomic DNA was employed as the template in profiling TCR beta VDJ and CDR3. TCRdb recomputed calls from the reads with MiXCR, one row per CDR3 protein. The data contain 180,000 or so distinct CDR3 sequences, less than 60% of them singletons. The receptor's source is a human donor with aplastic anemia. The genes are TRBV2 and TRBJ2-1; D perhaps matches TRBD1 (6 bases). Sequencing was performed on sorted CD4+, CD8+, or CD8+CD57+ T cells (not recorded which) from PBMCs. This chain's CDR3 is CASSTGRIQSNEQFF. CDR3 bases: TGTGCCAGCAGCACAGGGCGGATTCAGTCCAATGAGCAGTTCTTC.